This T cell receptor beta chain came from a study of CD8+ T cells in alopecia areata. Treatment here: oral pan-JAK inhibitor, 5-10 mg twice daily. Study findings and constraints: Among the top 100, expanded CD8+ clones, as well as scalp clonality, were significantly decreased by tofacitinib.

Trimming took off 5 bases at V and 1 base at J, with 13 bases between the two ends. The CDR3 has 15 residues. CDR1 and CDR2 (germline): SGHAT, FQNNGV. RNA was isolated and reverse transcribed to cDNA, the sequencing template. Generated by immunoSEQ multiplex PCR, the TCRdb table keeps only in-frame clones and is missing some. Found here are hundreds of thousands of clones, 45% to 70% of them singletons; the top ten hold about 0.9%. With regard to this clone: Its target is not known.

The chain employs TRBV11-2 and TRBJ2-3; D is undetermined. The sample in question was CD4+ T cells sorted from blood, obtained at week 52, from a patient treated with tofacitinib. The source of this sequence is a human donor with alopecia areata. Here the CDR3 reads CASSPTPAGTDTQYF. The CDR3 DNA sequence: TGTGCCAGCAGCCCGACTCCGGCTGGCACAGATACGCAGTATTTT.